This TCR beta chain was sequenced during a study of beta chain features in type 1 diabetes. As for the study in general: Patients looked much like healthy donors when it came to age, gender and cell yields.

This CDR3 spans 16 amino acids. With 5 bases removed from V and 3 bases from J, the gap between germline ends came to 17 bases. Germline V CDR1 and CDR2: MDHEN, SYDVKM. Note on this clone: Its target is unknown.

Study-level points and caveats: For Type 1 diabetes patients, all four CD4+ subsets carried TCRB CDR3s that were moderately but significantly shorter.

TCRB transcripts that were expressed got sequenced, as all of the isolated RNA had been reverse transcribed. Some clones are missing from TCRdb's copy, which holds only in-frame ones; the method was immunoSEQ multiplex PCR. This table has some 280,000 clones, about 13% appearing once. Sorting of CD4+ naive, central memory, regulatory and stem cell-like memory cells was performed via CD45RO/CCR7/CD25/CD127/CD95/CD27. Sequencing used naive CD4+ T cells from blood. The chain employs TRBV28 and TRBJ2-1, with a possible D match to TRBD1 (7 bases). The source is a man aged 25-45 years with type 1 diabetes. CDR3 amino acids: CASSAGGAGGYNEQFF. The CDR3 bases are TGTGCCAGCAGTGCTGGAGGGGCAGGGGGCTACAATGAGCAGTTCTTC.